This T cell receptor beta chain was retrieved from a study of cytomegalovirus exposure and HLA in healthy donors. The PCR had 60 Vbeta and 13 Jbeta primers. Assay: immunoSEQ multiplex PCR; the TCRdb copy retains only in-frame clones and omits some. The sample has some 110,000 clones, roughly 80% seen once; the top ten hold approximately 1.5%. Germline CDR1 reads LGHNA; CDR2 reads YNFKEQ. Trimming shortened V by 4 bases and J by 6 bases, and 20 bases separated the two germline ends. This CDR3 has 16 amino acids. The genes are TRBV4-2 and TRBJ2-3; no definite D call. The TCR originated in a man aged 50 or older in good health and CMV-seronegative. The sample comprised PBMCs. In nucleotides, the CDR3 is TGTGCCAGCAGCCCCATATTAGGTGCGGCCCGGGATACGCAGTATTTT. This codes for CASSPILGAARDTQYF.